This T cell receptor beta chain was retrieved from a study of early T cells in non-severe SARS-CoV-2 infection. In the study overall: Sequencing was performed on bulk RNA from unsorted whole blood, leaving chains unpaired.

The library protocol tagged individual cDNA molecules with unique molecular identifiers. TCRdb re-derived calls from the 5' RACE reads in MiXCR, one entry per CDR3 protein. The data show about 30,000 distinct CDR3 sequences, with 3.9% seen just once and more than 6.5% held by the top ten. V dropped 8 bases and J dropped 0 bases, with 19 bases sitting between them. This CDR3 is 17 amino acids long. Germline V gene data show CDR1 as MNHNY and CDR2 as SVGAGI (reference sequence). This clonotype was counted many times. The sample comprised whole blood. The TCR comes from an adult who was a healthcare worker with PCR-confirmed SARS-CoV-2 infection or an uninfected control (not recorded which). The rearrangement uses TRBV6-6 and TRBJ1-4, with D maybe TRBD1 (5 bases). This CDR3 is CASWGWRVDATNEKLFF. The CDR3 coding sequence is TGTGCCAGCTGGGGGTGGCGGGTCGATGCAACTAATGAAAAACTGTTTTTT.